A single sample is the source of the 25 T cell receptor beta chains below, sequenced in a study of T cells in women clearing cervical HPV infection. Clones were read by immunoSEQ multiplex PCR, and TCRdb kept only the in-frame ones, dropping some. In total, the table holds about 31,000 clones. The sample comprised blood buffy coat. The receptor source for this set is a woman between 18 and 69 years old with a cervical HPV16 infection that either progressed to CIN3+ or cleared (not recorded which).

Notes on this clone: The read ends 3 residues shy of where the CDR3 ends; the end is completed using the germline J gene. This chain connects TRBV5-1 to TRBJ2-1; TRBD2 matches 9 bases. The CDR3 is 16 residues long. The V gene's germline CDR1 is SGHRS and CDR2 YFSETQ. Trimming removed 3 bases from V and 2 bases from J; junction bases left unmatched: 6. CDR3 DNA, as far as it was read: TGCGCCAGCAGCTCAGGCGGGGGGGCGGCCTACAATGAG. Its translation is CASSSGGGAAYNE. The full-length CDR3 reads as CASSSGGGAAYNEQFF.

The CDR3 protein is CASSFVTSGGETQYF. CDR3 bases read: TGCGCCAGCAGCTTTGTCACTAGCGGGGGAGAGACC. The V and J genes are TRBV5-1 and TRBJ2-5; TRBD2 matches 11 bases. The CDR3 extends 3 residues past the end of the read, so its final part is completed from the germline J gene. V was pared by 2 bases and J by 4 bases, with 4 bases of the junction left unmatched. The germline gives CDR1 SGHRS, CDR2 YFSETQ. The CDR3 is made up of 15 amino acids.

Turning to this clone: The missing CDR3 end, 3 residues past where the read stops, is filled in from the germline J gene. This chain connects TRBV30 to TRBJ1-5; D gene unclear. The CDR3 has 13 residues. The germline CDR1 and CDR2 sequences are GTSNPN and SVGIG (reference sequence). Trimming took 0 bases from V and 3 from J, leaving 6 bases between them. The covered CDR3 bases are TGTGCCTGGAGTGTGGGCCACAATCAGCCC. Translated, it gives CAWSVGHNQP. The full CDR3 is CAWSVGHNQPQHF.

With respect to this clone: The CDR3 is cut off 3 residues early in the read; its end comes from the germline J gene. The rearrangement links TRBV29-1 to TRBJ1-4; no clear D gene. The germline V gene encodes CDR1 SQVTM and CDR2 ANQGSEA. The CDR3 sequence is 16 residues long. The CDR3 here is CSAPENSSSYNSPLFF. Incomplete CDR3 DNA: TGCAGCGCTCCGGAAAACAGCAGCTCCTATAATTCACCA.

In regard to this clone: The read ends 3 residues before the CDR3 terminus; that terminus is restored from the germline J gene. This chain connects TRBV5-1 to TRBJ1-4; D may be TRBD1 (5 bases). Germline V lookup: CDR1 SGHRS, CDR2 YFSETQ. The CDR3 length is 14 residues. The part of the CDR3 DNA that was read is TGCGCCAGCAGCTTGGACAGGCCCAATTCACCA. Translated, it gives CASSLDRPNSP. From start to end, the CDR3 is CASSLDRPNSPLFF.

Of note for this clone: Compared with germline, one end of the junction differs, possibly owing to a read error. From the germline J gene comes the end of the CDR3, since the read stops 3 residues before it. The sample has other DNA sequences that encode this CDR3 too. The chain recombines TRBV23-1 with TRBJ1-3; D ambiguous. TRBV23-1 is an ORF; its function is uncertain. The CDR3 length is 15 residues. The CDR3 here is CASMSYSLSGNTIYF. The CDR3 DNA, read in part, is TGCGCCAGCATGTCGTACAGTCTCTCTGGAAACACG.

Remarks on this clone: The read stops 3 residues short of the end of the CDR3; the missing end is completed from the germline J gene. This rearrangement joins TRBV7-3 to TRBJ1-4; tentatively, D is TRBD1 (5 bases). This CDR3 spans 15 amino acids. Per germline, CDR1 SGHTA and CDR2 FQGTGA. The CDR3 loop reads CASSLQGSGANVLFF. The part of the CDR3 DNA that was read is TGTGCCAGCAGCTTACAGGGCTCTGGGGCCAACGTA.

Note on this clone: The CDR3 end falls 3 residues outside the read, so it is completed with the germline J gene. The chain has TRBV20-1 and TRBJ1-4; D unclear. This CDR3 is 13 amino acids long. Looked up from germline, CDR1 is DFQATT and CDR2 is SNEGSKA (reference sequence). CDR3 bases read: TGCAGTGCACAAACAGACCCCAATTCACCA. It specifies CSAQTDPNSP. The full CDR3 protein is CSAQTDPNSPLFF.

CDR3 DNA (partial): TGTGCCAGCAGCCAGTTTCTATCCGGGGAG. As protein: CASSQFLSGE. The full-length CDR3 reads as CASSQFLSGELFF. The chain joins TRBV3-1 (or the pseudogene TRBV3-2) to TRBJ2-2; D is unresolved. From the germline J gene comes the end of the CDR3, since the read stops 3 residues before it. With 3 bases removed from V and 6 bases from J, the gap between germline ends came to 8 bases. Germline CDR1 LGHDT, CDR2 YNNKEL (reference sequence). The CDR3 is 13 residues long.

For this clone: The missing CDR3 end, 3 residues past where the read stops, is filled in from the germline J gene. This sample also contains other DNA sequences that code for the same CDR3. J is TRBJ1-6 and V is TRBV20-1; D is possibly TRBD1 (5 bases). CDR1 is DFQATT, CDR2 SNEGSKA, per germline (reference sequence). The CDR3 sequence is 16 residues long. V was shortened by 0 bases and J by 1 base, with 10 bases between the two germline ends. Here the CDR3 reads CSAREGGRSYNSPLHF. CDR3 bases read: TGCAGTGCTAGAGAGGGGGGTCGGTCCTATAATTCACCC.

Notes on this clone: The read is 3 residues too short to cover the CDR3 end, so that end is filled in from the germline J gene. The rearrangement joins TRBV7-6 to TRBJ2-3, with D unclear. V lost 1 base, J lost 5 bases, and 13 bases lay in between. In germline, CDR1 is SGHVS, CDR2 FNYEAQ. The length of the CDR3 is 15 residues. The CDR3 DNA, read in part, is TGTGCCAGCAGCTTAGGCCGAGTGGCTAGAGATACG. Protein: CASSLGRVARDT. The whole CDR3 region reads CASSLGRVARDTQYF.

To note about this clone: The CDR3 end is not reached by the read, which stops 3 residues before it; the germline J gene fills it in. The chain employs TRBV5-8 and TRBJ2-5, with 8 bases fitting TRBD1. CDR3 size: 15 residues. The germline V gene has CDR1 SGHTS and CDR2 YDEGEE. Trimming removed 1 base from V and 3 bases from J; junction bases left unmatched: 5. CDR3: CASSLRTGSKETQYF. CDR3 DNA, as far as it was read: TGTGCCAGCAGCTTGCGGACAGGGAGTAAAGAGACC.

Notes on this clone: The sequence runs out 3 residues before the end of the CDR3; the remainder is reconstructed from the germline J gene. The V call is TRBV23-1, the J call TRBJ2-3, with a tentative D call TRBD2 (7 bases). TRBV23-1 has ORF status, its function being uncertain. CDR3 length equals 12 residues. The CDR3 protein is CARKGGGGTQYF. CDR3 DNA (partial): TGCGCCAGGAAAGGGGGGGGTGGGACG.

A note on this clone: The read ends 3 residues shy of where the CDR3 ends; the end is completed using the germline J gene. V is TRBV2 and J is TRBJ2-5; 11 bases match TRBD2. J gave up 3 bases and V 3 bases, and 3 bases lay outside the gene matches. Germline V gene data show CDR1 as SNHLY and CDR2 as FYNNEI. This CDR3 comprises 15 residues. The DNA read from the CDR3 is TGTGCCAGCAGTGAGAAACTAGCGGGGGAAGAGACC. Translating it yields CASSEKLAGEET. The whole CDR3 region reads CASSEKLAGEETQYF.

CDR3 bases read: TGTGCCATCAGTGATAGCGGGGATATAAACATT. It translates to CAISDSGDINI. The full CDR3 sequence reads CAISDSGDINIQYF. The J gene is TRBJ2-4, the V gene TRBV10-3, with 8 bases aligning to TRBD2. The read stops 3 residues short of the end of the CDR3; the missing end is completed from the germline J gene. CDR1 is ENHRY and CDR2 is SYGVKD in the germline V gene. J lost 6 bases, V lost 3 bases, and 4 bases had no gene match. The CDR3 extends over 14 amino acids.

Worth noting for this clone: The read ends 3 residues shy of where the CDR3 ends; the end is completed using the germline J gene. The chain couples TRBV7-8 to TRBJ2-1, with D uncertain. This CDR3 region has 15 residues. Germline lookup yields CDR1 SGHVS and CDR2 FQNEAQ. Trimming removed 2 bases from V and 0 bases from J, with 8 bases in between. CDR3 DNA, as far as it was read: TGTGCCAGCAGCTTAACACCGATCTCCTACAATGAG. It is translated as CASSLTPISYNE. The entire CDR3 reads CASSLTPISYNEQFF.

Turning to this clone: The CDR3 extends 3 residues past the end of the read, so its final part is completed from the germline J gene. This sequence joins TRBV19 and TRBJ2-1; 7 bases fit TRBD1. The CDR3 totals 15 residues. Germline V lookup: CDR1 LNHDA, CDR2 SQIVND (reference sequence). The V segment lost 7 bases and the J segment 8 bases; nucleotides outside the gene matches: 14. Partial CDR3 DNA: TGTGCCAGTACCGAGACAGGGCGTCTTAGGGATGAG. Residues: CASTETGRLRDE. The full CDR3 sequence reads CASTETGRLRDEQFF.

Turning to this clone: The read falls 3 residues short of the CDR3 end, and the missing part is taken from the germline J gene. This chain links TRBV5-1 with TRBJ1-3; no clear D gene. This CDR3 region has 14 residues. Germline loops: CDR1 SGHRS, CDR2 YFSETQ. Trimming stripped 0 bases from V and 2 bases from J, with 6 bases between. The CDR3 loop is CASSLGAAGNTIYF. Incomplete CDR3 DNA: TGCGCCAGCAGCTTGGGGGCAGCTGGAAACACC.

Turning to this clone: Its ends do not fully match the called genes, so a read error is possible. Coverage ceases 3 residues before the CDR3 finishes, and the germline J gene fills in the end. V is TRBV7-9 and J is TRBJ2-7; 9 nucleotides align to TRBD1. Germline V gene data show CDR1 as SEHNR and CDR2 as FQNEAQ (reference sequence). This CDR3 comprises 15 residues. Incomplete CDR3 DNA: TGTGCCAGCACCTTAGGGTCGGGACAGGGCTACGAG. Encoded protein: CASTLGSGQGYE. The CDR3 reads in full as CASTLGSGQGYEQYF. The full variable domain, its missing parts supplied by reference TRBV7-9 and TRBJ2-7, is DTGVSQNPRHKITKRGQNVTFRCDPISEHNRLYWYRQTLGQGPEFLTYFQNEAQLEKSRLLSDRFSAERPKGSFSTLEIQRTEQGDSAMYLCASTLGSGQGYEQYFGPGTRLTVT.

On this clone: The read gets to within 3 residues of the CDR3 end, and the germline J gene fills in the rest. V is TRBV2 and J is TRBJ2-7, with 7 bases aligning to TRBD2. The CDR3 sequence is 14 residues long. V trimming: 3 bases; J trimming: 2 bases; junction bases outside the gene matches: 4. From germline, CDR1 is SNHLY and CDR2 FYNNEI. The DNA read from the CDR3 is TGTGCCAGCAGTGACCGCGGGGGTACCTACGAG. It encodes CASSDRGGTYE. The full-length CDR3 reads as CASSDRGGTYEQYF.

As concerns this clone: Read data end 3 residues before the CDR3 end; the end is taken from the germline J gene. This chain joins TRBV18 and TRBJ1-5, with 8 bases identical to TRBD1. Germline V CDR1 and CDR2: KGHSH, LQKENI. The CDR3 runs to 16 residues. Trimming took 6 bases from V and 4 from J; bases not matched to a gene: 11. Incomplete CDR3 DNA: TGTGCCAGCTCCAGGGGGCGAAAGGGAGGAAATCAGCCC. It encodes CASSRGRKGGNQP. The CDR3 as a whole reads CASSRGRKGGNQPQHF.

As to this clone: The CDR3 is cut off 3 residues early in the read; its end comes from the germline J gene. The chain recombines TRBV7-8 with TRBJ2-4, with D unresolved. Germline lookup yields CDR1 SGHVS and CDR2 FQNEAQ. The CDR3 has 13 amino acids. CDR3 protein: CASSHPINYGQYF. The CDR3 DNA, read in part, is TGTGCCAGCAGCCACCCGATAAACTATGGT.

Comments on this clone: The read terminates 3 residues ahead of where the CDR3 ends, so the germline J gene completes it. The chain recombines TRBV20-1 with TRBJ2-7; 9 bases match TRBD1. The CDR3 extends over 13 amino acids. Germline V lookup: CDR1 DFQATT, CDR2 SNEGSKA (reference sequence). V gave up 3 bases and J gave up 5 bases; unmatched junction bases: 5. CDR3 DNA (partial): TGCAGTGCTAGGAACAGGGGGCGAAACGAG. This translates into CSARNRGRNE. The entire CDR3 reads CSARNRGRNEQYF.

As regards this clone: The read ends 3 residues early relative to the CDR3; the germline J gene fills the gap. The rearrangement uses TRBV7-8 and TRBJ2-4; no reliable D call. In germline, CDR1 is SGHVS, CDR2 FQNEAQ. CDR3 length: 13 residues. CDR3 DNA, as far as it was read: TGTGCCAGCAGCTTAGCCCCTATCTATGGT. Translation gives CASSLAPIYG. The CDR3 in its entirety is CASSLAPIYGQYF.

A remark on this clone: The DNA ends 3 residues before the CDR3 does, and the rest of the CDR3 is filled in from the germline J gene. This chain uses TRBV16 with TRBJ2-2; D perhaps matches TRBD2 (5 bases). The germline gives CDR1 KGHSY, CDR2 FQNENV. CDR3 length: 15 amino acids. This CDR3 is CASSQFFGVEEKLFF. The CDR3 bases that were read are TGTGCCAGCAGCCAATTTTTCGGGGTGGAAGAAAAG.